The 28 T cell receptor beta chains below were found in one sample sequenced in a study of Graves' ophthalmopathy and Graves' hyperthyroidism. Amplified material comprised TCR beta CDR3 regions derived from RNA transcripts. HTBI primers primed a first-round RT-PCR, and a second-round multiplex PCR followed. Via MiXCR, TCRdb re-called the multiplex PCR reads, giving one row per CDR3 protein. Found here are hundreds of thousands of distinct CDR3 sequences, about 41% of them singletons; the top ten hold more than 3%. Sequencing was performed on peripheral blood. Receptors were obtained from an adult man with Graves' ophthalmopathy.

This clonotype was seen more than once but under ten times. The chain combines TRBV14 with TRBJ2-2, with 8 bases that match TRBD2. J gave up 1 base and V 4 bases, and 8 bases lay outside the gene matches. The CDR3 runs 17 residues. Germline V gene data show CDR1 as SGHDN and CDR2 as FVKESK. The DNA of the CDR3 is TGTGCCAGCAGCCCGTCGCTAGCGGGCGAGAACACCGGGGAGCTGTTTTTT. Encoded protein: CASSPSLAGENTGELFF.

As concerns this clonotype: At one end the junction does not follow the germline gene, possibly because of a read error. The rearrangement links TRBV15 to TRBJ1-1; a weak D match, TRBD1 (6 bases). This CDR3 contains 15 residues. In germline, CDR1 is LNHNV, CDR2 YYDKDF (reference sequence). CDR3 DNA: TGTGCCGCCAGCAGCCTTCAGGGGCGGGACACTGAAGCTTTCTTT. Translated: CAASSLQGRDTEAFF.

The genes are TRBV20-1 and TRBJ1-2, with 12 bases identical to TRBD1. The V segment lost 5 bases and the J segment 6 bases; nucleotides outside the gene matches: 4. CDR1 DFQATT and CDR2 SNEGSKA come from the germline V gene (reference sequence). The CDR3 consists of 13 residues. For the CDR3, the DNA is TGCAGTGCTCGGGACAGGGGGCACGATGGCTACACCTTC. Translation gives CSARDRGHDGYTF.

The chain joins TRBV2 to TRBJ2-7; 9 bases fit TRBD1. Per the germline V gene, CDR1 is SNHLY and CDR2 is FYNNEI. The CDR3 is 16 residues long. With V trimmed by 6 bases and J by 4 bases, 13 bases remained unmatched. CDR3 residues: CASREIPGQGGYEQYF. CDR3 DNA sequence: TGTGCCAGCAGGGAGATACCGGGACAGGGTGGTTACGAGCAGTACTTC.

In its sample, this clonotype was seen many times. This chain's CDR3 is CAISAPGDQPQHF. In nucleotides, the CDR3 is TGTGCCATCAGTGCCCCAGGAGATCAGCCCCAGCATTTT. The V call is TRBV10-3, the J call TRBJ1-5; D gene uncertain. The CDR3 runs to 13 residues. Trimming took 4 bases from V and 5 from J, leaving 9 bases between them. Germline loops: CDR1 ENHRY, CDR2 SYGVKD.

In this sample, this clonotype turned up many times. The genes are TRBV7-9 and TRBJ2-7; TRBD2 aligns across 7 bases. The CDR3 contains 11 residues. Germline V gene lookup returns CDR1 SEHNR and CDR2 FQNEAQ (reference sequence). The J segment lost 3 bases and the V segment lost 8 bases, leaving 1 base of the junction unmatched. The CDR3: CASGLGYEQYF. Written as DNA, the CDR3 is TGTGCCAGCGGACTAGGCTACGAGCAGTACTTC. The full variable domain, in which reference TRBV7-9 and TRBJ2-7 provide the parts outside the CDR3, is DTGVSQNPRHKITKRGQNVTFRCDPISEHNRLYWYRQTLGQGPEFLTYFQNEAQLEKSRLLSDRFSAERPKGSFSTLEIQRTEQGDSAMYLCASGLGYEQYFGPGTRLTVT.

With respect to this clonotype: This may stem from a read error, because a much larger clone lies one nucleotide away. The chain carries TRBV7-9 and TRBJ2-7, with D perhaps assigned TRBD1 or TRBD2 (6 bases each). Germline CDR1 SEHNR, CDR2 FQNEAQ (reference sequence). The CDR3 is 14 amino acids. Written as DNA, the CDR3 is TGTGCCGGCAGCCTCAGGGGAGGTCGGTACGAGCAGTACTTC. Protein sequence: CAGSLRGGRYEQYF. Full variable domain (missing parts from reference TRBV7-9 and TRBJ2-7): DTGVSQNPRHKITKRGQNVTFRCDPISEHNRLYWYRQTLGQGPEFLTYFQNEAQLEKSRLLSDRFSAERPKGSFSTLEIQRTEQGDSAMYLCAGSLRGGRYEQYFGPGTRLTVT.

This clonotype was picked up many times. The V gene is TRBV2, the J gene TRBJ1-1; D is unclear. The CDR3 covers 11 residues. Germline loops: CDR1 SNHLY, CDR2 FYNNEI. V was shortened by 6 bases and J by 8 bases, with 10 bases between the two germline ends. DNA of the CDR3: TGTGCCAGCAGGGGGTTGGTAGAAGCTTTCTTT. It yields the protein CASRGLVEAFF. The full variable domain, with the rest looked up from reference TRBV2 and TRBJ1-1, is EPEVTQTPSHQVTQMGQEVILRCVPISNHLYFYWYRQILGQKVEFLVSFYNNEISEKSEIFDDQFSVERPDGSNFTLKIRSTKLEDSAMYFCASRGLVEAFFGQGTRLTVV.

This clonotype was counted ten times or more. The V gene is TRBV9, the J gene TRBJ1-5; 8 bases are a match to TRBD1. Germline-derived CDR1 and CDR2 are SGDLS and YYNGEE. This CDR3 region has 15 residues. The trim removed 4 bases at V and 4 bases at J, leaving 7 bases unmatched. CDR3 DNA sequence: TGTGCCAGCAGCCTACATGGGACAGGTAATCAGCCCCAGCATTTT. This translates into CASSLHGTGNQPQHF.

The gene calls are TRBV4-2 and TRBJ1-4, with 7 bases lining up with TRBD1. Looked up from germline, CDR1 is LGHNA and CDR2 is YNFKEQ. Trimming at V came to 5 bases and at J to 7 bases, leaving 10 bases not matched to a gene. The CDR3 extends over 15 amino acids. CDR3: CASSLRQGEREKLFF. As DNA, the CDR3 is TGTGCCAGCAGCTTGAGGCAGGGGGAGCGTGAAAAACTGTTTTTT.

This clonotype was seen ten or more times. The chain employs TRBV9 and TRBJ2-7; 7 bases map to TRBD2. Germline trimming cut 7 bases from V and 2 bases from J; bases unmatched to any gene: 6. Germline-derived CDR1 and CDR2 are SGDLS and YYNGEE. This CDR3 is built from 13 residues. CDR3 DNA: TGTGCCAGCGGGGGGGGGACGACCTACGAGCAGTACTTC. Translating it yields CASGGGTTYEQYF. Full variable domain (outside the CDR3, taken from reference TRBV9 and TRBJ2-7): DSGVTQTPKHLITATGQRVTLRCSPRSGDLSVYWYQQSLDQGLQFLIQYYNGEERAKGNILERFSAQQFPDLHSELNLSSLELGDSALYFCASGGGTTYEQYFGPGTRLTVT.

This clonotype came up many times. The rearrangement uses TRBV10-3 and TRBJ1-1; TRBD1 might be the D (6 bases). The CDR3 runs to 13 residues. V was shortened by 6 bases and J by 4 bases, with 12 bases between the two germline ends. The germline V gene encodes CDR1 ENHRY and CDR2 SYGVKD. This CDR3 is CAIRSGDGTEAFF. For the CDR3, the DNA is TGTGCCATCAGGTCAGGGGACGGCACTGAAGCTTTCTTT.

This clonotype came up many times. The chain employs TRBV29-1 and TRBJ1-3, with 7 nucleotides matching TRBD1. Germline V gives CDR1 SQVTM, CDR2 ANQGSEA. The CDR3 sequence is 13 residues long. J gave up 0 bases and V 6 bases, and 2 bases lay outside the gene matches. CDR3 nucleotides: TGCAGCGTAGGGACAGTCTCTGGAAACACCATATATTTT. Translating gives CSVGTVSGNTIYF.

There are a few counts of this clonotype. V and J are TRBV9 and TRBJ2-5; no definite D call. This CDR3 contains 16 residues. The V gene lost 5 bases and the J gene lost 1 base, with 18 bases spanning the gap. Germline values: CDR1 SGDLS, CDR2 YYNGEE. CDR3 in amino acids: CASSYSDTVTQETQYF. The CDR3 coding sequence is TGTGCCAGCAGTTACTCCGACACAGTCACCCAAGAGACCCAGTACTTC.

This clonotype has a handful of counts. CDR3: CSASGASGSYEQYF. CDR3 in DNA: TGCAGTGCTAGCGGGGCTAGCGGATCCTACGAGCAGTACTTC. V usage is TRBV20-1 and J usage is TRBJ2-7; TRBD2 matches 7 bases. The V segment lost 3 bases and the J segment 1 base; nucleotides outside the gene matches: 6. This CDR3 comprises 14 residues. The germline gives CDR1 DFQATT, CDR2 SNEGSKA (reference sequence).

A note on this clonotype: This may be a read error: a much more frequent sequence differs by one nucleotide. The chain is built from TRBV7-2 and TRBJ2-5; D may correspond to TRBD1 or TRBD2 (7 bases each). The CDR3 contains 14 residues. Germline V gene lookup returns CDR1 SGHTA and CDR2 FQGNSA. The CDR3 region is CASSQGGGQETQCF. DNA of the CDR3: TGTGCCAGCAGCCAGGGGGGGGGCCAAGAGACCCAGTGCTTC. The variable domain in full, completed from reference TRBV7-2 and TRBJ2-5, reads GAGVSQSPSNKVTEKGKDVELRCDPISGHTALYWYRQSLGQGLEFLIYFQGNSAPDKSGLPSDRFSAERTGGSVSTLTIQRTQQEDSAVYLCASSQGGGQETQCFGPGTRLLVL.

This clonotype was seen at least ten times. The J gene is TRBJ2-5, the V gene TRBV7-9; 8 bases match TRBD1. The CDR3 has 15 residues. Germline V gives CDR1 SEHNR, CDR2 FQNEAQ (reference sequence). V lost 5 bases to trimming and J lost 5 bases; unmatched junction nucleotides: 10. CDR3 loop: CASSPGTGGHETQYF. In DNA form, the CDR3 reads TGTGCCAGCAGCCCGGGGACAGGTGGGCACGAGACCCAGTACTTC.

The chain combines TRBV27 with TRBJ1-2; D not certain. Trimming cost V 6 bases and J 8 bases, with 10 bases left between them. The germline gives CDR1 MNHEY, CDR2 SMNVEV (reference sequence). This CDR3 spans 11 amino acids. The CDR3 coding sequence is TGTGCCAGCAGGGACCTTATAGGCTACACCTTC. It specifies CASRDLIGYTF.

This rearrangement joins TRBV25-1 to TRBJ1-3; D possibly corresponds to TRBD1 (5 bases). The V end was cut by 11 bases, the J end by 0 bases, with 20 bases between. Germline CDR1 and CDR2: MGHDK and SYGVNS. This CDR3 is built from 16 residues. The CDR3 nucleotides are TGTGCCTGGAGTGTATTGAGACAGAGCTCTGGAAACACCATATATTTT. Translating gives CAWSVLRQSSGNTIYF.

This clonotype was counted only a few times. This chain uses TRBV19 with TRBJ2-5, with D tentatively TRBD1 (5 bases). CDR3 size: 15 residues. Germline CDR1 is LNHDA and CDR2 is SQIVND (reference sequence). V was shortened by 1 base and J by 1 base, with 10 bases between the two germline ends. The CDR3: CASSIGRQIQETQYF. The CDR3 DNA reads TGTGCCAGTAGTATAGGCCGACAGATCCAAGAGACCCAGTACTTC.

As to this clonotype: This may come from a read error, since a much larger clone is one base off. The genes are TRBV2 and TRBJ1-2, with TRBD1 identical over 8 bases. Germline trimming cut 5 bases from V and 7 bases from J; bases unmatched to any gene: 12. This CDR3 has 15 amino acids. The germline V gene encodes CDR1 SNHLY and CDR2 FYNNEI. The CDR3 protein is CASSQQGEDLFGYTF. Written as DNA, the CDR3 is TGTGCCAGCAGTCAACAGGGGGAAGATCTCTTTGGCTACACCTTC.

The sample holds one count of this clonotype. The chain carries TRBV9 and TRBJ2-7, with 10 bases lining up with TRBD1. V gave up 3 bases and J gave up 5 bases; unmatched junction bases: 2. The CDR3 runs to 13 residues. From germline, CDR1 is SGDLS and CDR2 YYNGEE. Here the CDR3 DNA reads TGTGCCAGCAGCGAGACAGGGGGCCACGAGCAGTACTTC. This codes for CASSETGGHEQYF.

The CDR3 is CASRQGANLGYTF. DNA for the CDR3: TGTGCCAGTAGACAGGGGGCGAATCTTGGCTACACCTTC. The chain employs TRBV19 and TRBJ1-2; 9 nucleotides line up with TRBD1. The germline CDR1 and CDR2 sequences are LNHDA and SQIVND (reference sequence). V shed 6 bases and J 7 bases; nucleotides not matched to a gene: 6. This CDR3 comprises 13 residues.

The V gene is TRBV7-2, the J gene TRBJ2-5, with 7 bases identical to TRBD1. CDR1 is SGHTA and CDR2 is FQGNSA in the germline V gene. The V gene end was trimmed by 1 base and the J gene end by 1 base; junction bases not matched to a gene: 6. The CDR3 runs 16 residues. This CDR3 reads CASSLGGRGIQETQYF. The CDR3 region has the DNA TGTGCCAGCAGCTTAGGCGGCAGGGGGATCCAAGAGACCCAGTACTTC.

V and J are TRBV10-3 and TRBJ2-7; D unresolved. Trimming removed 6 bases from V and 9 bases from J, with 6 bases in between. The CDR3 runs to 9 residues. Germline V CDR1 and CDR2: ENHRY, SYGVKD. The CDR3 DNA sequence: TGTGCCATCAGCGTCGGGCAGTACTTC. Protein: CAISVGQYF.

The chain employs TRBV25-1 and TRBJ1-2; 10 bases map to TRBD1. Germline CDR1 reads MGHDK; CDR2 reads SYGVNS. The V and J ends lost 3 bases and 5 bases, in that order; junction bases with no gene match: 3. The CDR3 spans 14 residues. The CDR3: CASSDPGQGYGYTF. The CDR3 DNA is TGTGCCAGCAGTGACCCGGGACAGGGGTATGGCTACACCTTC.

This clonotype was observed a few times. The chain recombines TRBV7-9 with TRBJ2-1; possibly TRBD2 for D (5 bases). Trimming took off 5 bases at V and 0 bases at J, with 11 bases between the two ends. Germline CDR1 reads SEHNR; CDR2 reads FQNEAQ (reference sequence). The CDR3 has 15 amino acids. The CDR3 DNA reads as TGTGCCAGCAGCCCCCCGGGAAGCTCCTACAATGAGCAGTTCTTC. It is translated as CASSPPGSSYNEQFF.

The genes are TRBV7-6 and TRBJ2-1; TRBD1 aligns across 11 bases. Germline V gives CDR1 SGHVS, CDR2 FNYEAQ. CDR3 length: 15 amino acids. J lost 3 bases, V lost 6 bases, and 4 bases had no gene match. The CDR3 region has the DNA TGTGCCAGCAGTTTCGGGACAGGGGGCTACAATGAGCAGTTCTTC. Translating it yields CASSFGTGGYNEQFF. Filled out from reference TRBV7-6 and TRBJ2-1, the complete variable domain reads GAGVSQSPRYKVTKRGQDVALRCDPISGHVSLYWYRQALGQGPEFLTYFNYEAQQDKSGLPNDRFSAERPEGSISTLTIQRTEQRDSAMYRCASSFGTGGYNEQFFGPGTRLTVL.